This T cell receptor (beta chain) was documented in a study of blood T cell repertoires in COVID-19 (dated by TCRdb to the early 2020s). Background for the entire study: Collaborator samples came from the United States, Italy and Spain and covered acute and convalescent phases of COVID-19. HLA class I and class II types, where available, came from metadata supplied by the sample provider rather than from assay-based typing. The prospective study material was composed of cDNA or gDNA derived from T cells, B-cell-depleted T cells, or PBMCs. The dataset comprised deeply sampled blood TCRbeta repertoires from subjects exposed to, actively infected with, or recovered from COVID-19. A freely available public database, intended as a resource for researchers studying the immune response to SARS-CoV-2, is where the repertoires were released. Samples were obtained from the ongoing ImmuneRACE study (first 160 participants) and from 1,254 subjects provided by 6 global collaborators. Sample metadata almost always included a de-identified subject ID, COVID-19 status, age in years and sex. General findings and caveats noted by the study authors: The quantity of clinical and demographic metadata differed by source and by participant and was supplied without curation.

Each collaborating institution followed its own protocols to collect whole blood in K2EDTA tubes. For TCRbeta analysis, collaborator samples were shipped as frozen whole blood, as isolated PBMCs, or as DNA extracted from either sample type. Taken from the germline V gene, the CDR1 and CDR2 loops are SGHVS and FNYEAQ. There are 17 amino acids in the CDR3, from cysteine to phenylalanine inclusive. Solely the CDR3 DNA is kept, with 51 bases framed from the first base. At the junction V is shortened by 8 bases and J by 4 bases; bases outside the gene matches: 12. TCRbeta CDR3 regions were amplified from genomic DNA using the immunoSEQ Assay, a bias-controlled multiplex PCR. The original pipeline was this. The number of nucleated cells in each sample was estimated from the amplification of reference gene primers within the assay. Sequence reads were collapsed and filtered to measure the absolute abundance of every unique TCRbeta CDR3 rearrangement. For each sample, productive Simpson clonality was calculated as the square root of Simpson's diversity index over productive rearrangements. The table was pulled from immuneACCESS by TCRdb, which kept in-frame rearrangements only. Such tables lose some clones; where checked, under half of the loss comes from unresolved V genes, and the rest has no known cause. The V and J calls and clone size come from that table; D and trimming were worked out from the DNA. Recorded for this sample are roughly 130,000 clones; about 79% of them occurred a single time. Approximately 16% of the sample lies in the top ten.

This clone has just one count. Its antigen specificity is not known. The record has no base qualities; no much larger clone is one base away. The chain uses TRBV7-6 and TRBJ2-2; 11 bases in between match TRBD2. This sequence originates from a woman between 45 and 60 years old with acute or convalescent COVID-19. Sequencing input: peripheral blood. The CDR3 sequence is CASSWVAGGHGTGELFF. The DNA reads TGTGCCAGCTCTTGGGTAGCGGGGGGGCATGGCACCGGGGAGCTGTTTTTT.